This TCR beta chain was captured in a study of T cell responses to AZD1222 COVID-19 vaccine. The study, taken as a whole, reports: Vaccine-associated CD4 TCRs spanned spike, dominant at 160-218 and 743-854.

This clone was detected once. Its cognate antigen is unknown. The protocol was immunoSEQ multiplex PCR, while the TCRdb copy is restricted to in-frame clones and leaves out a portion. Among about 110,000 clones listed, 92% were seen once. V dropped 8 bases and J dropped 7; count of bases not matched to a gene: 7. The CDR3 loop spans 13 amino acids. Germline CDR1 is SQVTM and CDR2 is ANQGSEA. The material was peripheral blood, obtained 28 days after the second AZD1222 dose. This sequence originates from an adult who received the AZD1222 COVID-19 vaccine. The chain links TRBV29-1 to TRBJ2-1; 11 bases are a match to TRBD2. Here the CDR3 DNA reads TGCAGCCCCAAACTAGCGGGGGCGAATGAGCAGTTCTTC. Its translation is CSPKLAGANEQFF.